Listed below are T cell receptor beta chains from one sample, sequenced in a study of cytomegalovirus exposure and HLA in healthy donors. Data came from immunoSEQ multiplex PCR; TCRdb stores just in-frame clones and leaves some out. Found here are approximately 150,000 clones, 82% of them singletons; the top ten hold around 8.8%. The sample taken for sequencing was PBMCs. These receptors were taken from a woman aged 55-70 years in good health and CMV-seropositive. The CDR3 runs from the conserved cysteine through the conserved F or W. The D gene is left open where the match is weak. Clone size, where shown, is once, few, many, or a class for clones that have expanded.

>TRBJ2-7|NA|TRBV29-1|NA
TGCAGCGCGATGTTCATCCACGAGACCTACGAGCAGTACTTC
CSAMFIHETYEQYF
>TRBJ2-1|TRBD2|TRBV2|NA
TGTGCCATTCGGGACTACTCTAATGAGCAGTTCTTC
CAIRDYSNEQFF
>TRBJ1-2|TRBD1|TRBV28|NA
TGTGCCAGCAGTGCCCTGGACAGGGCTCAGAGTTATGGCTACACCTTC
CASSALDRAQSYGYTF
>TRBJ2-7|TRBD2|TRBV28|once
TGTGCCAGCAGAGGACTAGCGGGAGCCGGGGGTTACGAGCAGTACTTC
CASRGLAGAGGYEQYF
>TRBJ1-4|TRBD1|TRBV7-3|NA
TGTGCCAGCAGCCCTACAGGGGCTGTTGGTGAAAAACTGTTTTTT
CASSPTGAVGEKLFF
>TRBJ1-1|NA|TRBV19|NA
TGTGCCAGTAAAATCGGCGGTGAGAACACTGAAGCTTTCTTT
CASKIGGENTEAFF
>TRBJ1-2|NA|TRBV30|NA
TGTGCCTGGGATGGACTGGGCTATGGCTACACCTTC
CAWDGLGYGYTF
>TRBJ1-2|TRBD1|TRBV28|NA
TGTGCCAGCAGTTTGGCAGGGGGAAGCTATGGCTACACCTTC
CASSLAGGSYGYTF
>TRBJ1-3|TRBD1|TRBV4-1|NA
TGCGCCAGCAGCCAGGGGGACAGGGGTTACACCATATATTTT
CASSQGDRGYTIYF
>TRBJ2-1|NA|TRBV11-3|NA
TGTGCCAGCAGCTTCGGGCAGCGGCCCTACAATGAGCAGTTCTTC
CASSFGQRPYNEQFF
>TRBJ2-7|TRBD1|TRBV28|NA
TGTGCCAGCAGTTTGCCACCCCCAGGGGGCCACGAGCAGTACTTC
CASSLPPPGGHEQYF
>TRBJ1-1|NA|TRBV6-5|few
TGTGCCAGCAGTTACTCGTCCCAGGGTGGAACTGAAGCTTTCTTT
CASSYSSQGGTEAFF
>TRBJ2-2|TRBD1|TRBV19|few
TGTGCCAGTAGCCGGGACAGGGGAGGTACCGGGGAGCTGTTTTTT
CASSRDRGGTGELFF
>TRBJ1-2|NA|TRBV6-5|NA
TGTGCCAGCAGTGAGGGGGGGCACGGCTACACCTTC
CASSEGGHGYTF
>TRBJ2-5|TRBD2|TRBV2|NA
TGTGCCAGCAGCTCAAAGACTAGCGGGAGCCGTGAGACCCAGTACTTC
CASSSKTSGSRETQYF
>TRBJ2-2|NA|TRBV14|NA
TGTGCCAGCAGCCTGCGTACGGTCGCGGACACCGGGGAGCTGTTTTTT
CASSLRTVADTGELFF
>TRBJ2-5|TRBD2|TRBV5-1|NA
TGCGCCAGCAGCTTGGTGGGGACTAGCGGTCAAGAGACCCAGTACTTC
CASSLVGTSGQETQYF
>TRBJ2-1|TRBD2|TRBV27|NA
TGTGCCAGCAGTTTAGTGTCTAGCGGGAGGGCCACCCGCTCCTACAATGAGCAGTTCTTC
CASSLVSSGRATRSYNEQFF
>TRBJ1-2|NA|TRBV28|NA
TGTGCCCACTCTAGCATAGGGAGGACTAACTATGGCTACACCTTC
CAHSSIGRTNYGYTF
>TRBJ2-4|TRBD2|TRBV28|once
TGTGCCAGCACTGGGACTAGCGTCGCCAAAAACATTCAGTACTTC
CASTGTSVAKNIQYF
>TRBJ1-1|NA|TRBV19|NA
TGTGCCAGTGTGGGACACCTGAACACTGAAGCTTTCTTT
CASVGHLNTEAFF
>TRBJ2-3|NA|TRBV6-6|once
TGTGCCAGCAGCAGGGGTGGGGGATTCACAGATACGCAGTATTTT
CASSRGGGFTDTQYF
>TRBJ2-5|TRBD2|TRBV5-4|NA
TGTGCCAGCAGCTCTGGACTAGCGGGAGGTGTTGAGACCCAGTACTTC
CASSSGLAGGVETQYF
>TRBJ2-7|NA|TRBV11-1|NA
TGTGCCAGCAGTTTCCCGGGCGGGATGTTGTACGAGCAGTACTTC
CASSFPGGMLYEQYF
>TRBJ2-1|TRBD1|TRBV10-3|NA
TGTGCCACGAGACTTACAGGGGAGTCCTACAATGAGCAGTTCTTC
CATRLTGESYNEQFF
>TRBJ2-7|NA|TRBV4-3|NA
TGCGCCAGCAGCCAAGATCGCCACACCCAGGGGAACGAGCAGTACTTC
CASSQDRHTQGNEQYF
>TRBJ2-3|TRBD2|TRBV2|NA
TGTGCCAGTGGAGACCCGGGACTAGTGGAGACAGATACGCAGTATTTT
CASGDPGLVETDTQYF
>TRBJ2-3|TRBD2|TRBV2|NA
TGTGCCAGCAGTGAATTCGGCGCGGGAGGGCCGGGTACGCAGTATTTT
CASSEFGAGGPGTQYF
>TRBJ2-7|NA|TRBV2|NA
TGTGCCAGCAGTGGACAGTTATACGAGCAGTACTTC
CASSGQLYEQYF
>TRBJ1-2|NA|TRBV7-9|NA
TGTGCCAGCAGCTCCGAGTTGGATGGCTACACCTTC
CASSSELDGYTF
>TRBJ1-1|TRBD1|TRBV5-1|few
TGCGCCAGCAGCTTGGACGGGACAGGGGGCGGAGGCTCTGAAGCTTTCTTT
CASSLDGTGGGGSEAFF
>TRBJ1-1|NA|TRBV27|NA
TGTGCCAGCAGCCCCCGCGGAGGGGCAGCTTTCTTT
CASSPRGGAAFF
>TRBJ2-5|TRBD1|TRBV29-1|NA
TGCAGCGTTGTCCTCGACAGGGTCCAAGAGACCCAGTACTTC
CSVVLDRVQETQYF
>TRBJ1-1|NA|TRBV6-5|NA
TGTGCCAGCAACCAGTATGGTCGGGACACTGAAGCTTTCTTT
CASNQYGRDTEAFF
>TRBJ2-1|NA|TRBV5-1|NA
TGCGCCAGCAGCCCCGGGAGGGGGCTCGATGAGCAGTTCTTC
CASSPGRGLDEQFF
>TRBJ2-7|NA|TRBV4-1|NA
TGCGCCAGCAGCCACTCGTACGAGCAGTACTTC
CASSHSYEQYF
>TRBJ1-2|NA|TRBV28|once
TGTGCCAGCAGACGACAGGTTGTCCCCAATGGCTACACCTTC
CASRRQVVPNGYTF
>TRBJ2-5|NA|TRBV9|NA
TGTGCCAGCAGCGTAGGTCAGGATCGGCTTCGGGAGACCCAGTACTTC
CASSVGQDRLRETQYF
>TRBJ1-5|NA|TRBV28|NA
TGTGCCAGCAGTTTGGGAAAAGGGACACTTAATCAGCCCCAGCATTTT
CASSLGKGTLNQPQHF
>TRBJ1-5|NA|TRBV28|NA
TGTGCCAGCAGTCCCGTCTCGGGAGGACCCAGAAATCAGCCCCAGCATTTT
CASSPVSGGPRNQPQHF
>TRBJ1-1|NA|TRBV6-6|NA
TGTGCCAGCAGTTATCTCGGAGGTACGAACACTGAAGCTTTCTTT
CASSYLGGTNTEAFF
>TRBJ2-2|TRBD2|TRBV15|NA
TGTGCCACCAGCAGACTAGCGGGAGGTGCGCCGAACACCGGGGAGCTGTTTTTT
CATSRLAGGAPNTGELFF